Here is one T cell receptor beta chain with its context. This specimen belongs to a study of blood T cell repertoires in COVID-19. Study in general: Acute-phase and convalescent COVID-19 samples originated in the United States, Italy and Spain. From T cells, B-cell-depleted T cells, or PBMCs came the material, which was cDNA or gDNA.

The CDR3 runs 12 residues. Germline V gene lookup returns CDR1 SQVTM and CDR2 ANQGSEA. After removal of 8 bases from V and 5 bases from J, the junction contained 3 bases not matched to a gene. Original analysis: From reference gene primer amplification, estimates of nucleated cell counts were derived. Clones were sequenced by immunoSEQ multiplex PCR, and TCRdb holds only the in-frame ones, with some missing. From that table come the V and J calls and clone size; the DNA was used to work out D and trimming. The sample has fewer than 250,000 clones; around 90% are singletons. A Seattle source enrolled patients during active infection and followed them longitudinally.

The chain links TRBV29-1 to TRBJ2-5, with 12 bases aligning to TRBD2. This clonotype was sampled from a man between 60 and 75 years old with COVID-19, enrolled during active disease. The material sequenced was peripheral blood. The CDR3 is CSLTSGRETQYF. CDR3 in DNA: TGCAGCTTAACTAGCGGGAGGGAGACCCAGTACTTC.